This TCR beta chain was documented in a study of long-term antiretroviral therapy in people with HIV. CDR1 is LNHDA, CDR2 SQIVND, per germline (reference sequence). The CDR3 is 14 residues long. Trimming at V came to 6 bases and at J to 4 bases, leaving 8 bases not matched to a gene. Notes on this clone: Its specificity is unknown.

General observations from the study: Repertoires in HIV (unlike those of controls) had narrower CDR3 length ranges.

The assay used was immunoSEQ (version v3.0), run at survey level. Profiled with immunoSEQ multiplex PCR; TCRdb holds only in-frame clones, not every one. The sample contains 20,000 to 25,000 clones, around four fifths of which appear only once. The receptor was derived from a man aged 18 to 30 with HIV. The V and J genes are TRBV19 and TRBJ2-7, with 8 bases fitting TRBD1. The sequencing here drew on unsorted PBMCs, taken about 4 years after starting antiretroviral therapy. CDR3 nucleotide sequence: TGTGCCAGTAGCCGGGACAGGCATTCTTACGAGCAGTACTTC. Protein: CASSRDRHSYEQYF.